These 7 T cell receptor beta chains were sequenced from one sample in a study of blood T cell repertoires in COVID-19. TCRdb keeps only in-frame clones here, not all; method: immunoSEQ multiplex PCR. The sample comprises 95,000 to 120,000 clones, around 90% of which are singletons, and 2.4% rests with the top ten. Sequenced sample: peripheral blood. The receptors here all came from a human donor in a cohort sampled during active COVID-19.

CDR3 region: CASSYDPSTGGLETQYF. The DNA for the CDR3 is TGTGCCAGCAGTTACGACCCCTCCACAGGGGGCTTAGAGACCCAGTACTTC. The gene calls are TRBV6-2 or TRBV6-3 and TRBJ2-5; 9 bases are shared with TRBD1. J lost 4 bases, V lost 2 bases, and 11 bases had no gene match. This CDR3 comprises 17 residues. CDR1 is MNHEY and CDR2 is SVGEGT in the germline V gene.

This chain joins TRBV5-1 and TRBJ1-4, with TRBD1 identical over 10 bases. The CDR3 sequence is 16 residues long. The germline V gene encodes CDR1 SGHRS and CDR2 YFSETQ. Losses at the gene ends were 0 bases for V and 7 bases for J; bases not matched to a gene: 6. As DNA, the CDR3 is TGCGCCAGCAGCTTGGGACAGGGGGCGGTCGGTGAAAAACTGTTTTTT. Its protein product is CASSLGQGAVGEKLFF.

This rearrangement joins TRBV6-5 to TRBJ1-1; TRBD1 might be the D (5 bases). Looked up from germline, CDR1 is MNHEY and CDR2 is SVGAGI. This CDR3 has 15 residues. Between the trimmed V and J ends, which lost 6 bases and 3 bases, there was a span of 17 bases. The DNA for the CDR3 is TGTGCCAGCAGGATCGACGGTTCAGGGTACACTGAAGCTTTCTTT. As protein: CASRIDGSGYTEAFF.

The V call is TRBV7-3, the J call TRBJ2-3, with D perhaps TRBD1 (5 bases). CDR3 size: 15 residues. The germline V gene encodes CDR1 SGHTA and CDR2 FQGTGA. Trimming shortened V by 3 bases and J by 2 bases, and 12 bases separated the two germline ends. The CDR3 reads CASSFGASPTDTQYF. As DNA, the CDR3 is TGTGCCAGCAGCTTTGGGGCCTCCCCCACAGATACGCAGTATTTT.

The genes are TRBV7-6 and TRBJ2-1, with a tentative D call TRBD1 (5 bases). CDR3 size: 15 residues. V gave up 7 bases and J gave up 1 base, with 14 bases separating them. Germline V gene lookup returns CDR1 SGHVS and CDR2 FNYEAQ. CDR3 amino acids: CASNSGAGSYNEQFF. In nucleotides, the CDR3 is TGTGCCAGCAATAGTGGGGCCGGGTCCTACAATGAGCAGTTCTTC.

The V and J genes are TRBV19 and TRBJ2-3, with 10 bases identical to TRBD2. The germline V gene has CDR1 LNHDA and CDR2 SQIVND (reference sequence). CDR3 length: 17 residues. The V and J ends lost 1 base and 4 bases, in that order; junction bases with no gene match: 8. The CDR3 reads CASSIVSLAGVPDTQYF. CDR3 DNA: TGTGCCAGTAGTATAGTTTCCCTAGCGGGAGTCCCAGATACGCAGTATTTT.

This clone is a singleton in its sample. The chain carries TRBV7-9 and TRBJ1-1, with D unclear. Germline CDR1 reads SEHNR; CDR2 reads FQNEAQ (reference sequence). The CDR3 extends over 15 amino acids. Trimming took 3 bases from V and 2 from J, leaving 13 bases between them. The chain's CDR3 is CASSLSFNYNTEAFF. The CDR3, as DNA: TGTGCCAGCAGCTTGAGCTTTAACTACAACACTGAAGCTTTCTTT.